The clone carrying this TCR beta chain has at least ten counts. Its antigen remains unidentified. The record originates from a study of T-cell memory formation after mild COVID-19. Researchers used 5'RACE with constant-segment primers to make TCR alpha and TCR beta cDNA libraries that carry sample barcodes and UMIs. TCRdb passed the 5' RACE reads through MiXCR, listing each CDR3 protein once. The table has 300,000 or so distinct CDR3 sequences, 15% to 20% seen once; the top ten hold approximately 25%. Points from the study as a whole: Researchers found some responding clones in pre-infection memory, a sign that cross-reactive memory joined. Among contracting clones, CD4+ were mainly CM/EM and CD8+ enriched in EMRA.

From germline, CDR1 is DFQATT and CDR2 SNEGSKA (reference sequence). The CDR3 is 14 amino acids. J lost 1 base, V lost 6 bases, and 5 bases had no gene match. The sequenced sample consisted of PBMCs or a T cell subset sorted from them (not recorded which). The receptor's source is a man in his late teens or twenties who had mild COVID-19 (a few samples of this study predate the infection). Cell type and time point are not known. This chain uses TRBV20-1 with TRBJ2-4, with TRBD1 matching over 8 bases. CDR3 nucleotide sequence: TGCAGTGCAGGGACAGGAGCTGCCAAAAACATTCAGTACTTC. It yields the protein CSAGTGAAKNIQYF.